This entry concerns a single T cell receptor (beta chain). This entry comes from a study of blood T cell repertoires in COVID-19. Overall study: Sites in the United States, Italy and Spain provided acute and convalescent COVID-19 samples. From T cells, B-cell-depleted T cells, or PBMCs came the material, which was cDNA or gDNA.

Here immunoSEQ multiplex PCR was the method, and the copy in TCRdb shows in-frame clones only, minus some. Of 250,000 or so clones in the sample, 82% were seen once. CDR1 is SGHRS, CDR2 YFSETQ, per germline. V shed 4 bases and J shed 1 base, with 11 bases lying between them. This CDR3 spans 14 amino acids. This TCR derives from a woman between 70 and 85 years old with acute or convalescent COVID-19. Sequenced input: peripheral blood. The chain uses TRBV5-1 and TRBJ1-1; possible D gene TRBD1, 6 bases. Written as DNA, the CDR3 is TGCGCCAGCAGCAGAGGGGGGGCGAACACTGAAGCTTTCTTT. Residues: CASSRGGANTEAFF.